These T cell receptor beta chains were read from a single sample in a study of monozygotic twins with inflammatory bowel disease. With the 5' RACE reads reprocessed, TCRdb shows one record per CDR3 protein and no DNA. This sample's clone table lists about 210,000 distinct CDR3 sequences. What was sequenced was blood. These receptors were obtained from a human donor with ulcerative colitis or Crohn's disease, or a healthy co-twin of an affected twin (not recorded which). Both conserved end residues are part of each CDR3.

J | V | CDR3
TRBJ2-3 | TRBV3-1 | CASSQSRTAGLTQYF
TRBJ2-2 | TRBV5-1 | CASSLGQSTGDLFF
TRBJ2-7 | TRBV19 | CASSISQRPGQGSYEQYF
TRBJ1-6 | TRBV27 | CASSRDRARSPLHF
TRBJ1-2 | TRBV12-3/TRBV12-4 | CASSLGGATYGYTF
TRBJ2-3 | TRBV7-9 | CASSLSQRGRTDTQYF
TRBJ1-1 | TRBV6-6 | CASSYSNEGTGDF
TRBJ2-1 | TRBV6-5 | CASSYRRDMVSYNEQFF
TRBJ2-2 | TRBV6-1 | CASVPRLSHTGELFF
TRBJ2-7 | TRBV7-9 | CASSLNRQSSYEQYF
TRBJ2-6 | TRBV7-3 | CASSFPGQGAGANVLTF
TRBJ1-5 | TRBV5-1 | CASSWGTEDQPQHF
TRBJ1-5 | TRBV7-2 | CASSFGQGQRSNQPQHF
TRBJ2-7 | TRBV4-1 | CASSQPASYEQYF
TRBJ2-7 | TRBV20-1 | CSASEGSYEQHF